Listed below are T cell receptor beta chains from one sample, sequenced in a study of cytomegalovirus exposure and HLA in healthy donors. Data came from immunoSEQ multiplex PCR; TCRdb stores just in-frame clones and leaves some out. In the table there are some 170,000 clones, under 85% of which are singletons. Sequencing used PBMCs. Every receptor here comes from a human donor in good health. The CDR3 runs from the conserved cysteine through the conserved F or W. A D gene is named only where the DNA matches it firmly. Rows give clone size only sometimes, using once, few, many, or a class for an expanded clone.

NA | TRBD1 | TRBJ1-2 | TRBV6-4 | TGTGCCAGCAGTGCCCTACAGGGGGGTAACTATGGCTACACCTTC | CASSALQGGNYGYTF
NA | NA | TRBJ1-6 | TRBV19 | TGTGCCAGTTCTATTGACGGAGTAAATTCACCCCTCCACTTT | CASSIDGVNSPLHF
few | NA | TRBJ2-2 | TRBV21-1 | TGTGCCATTTCTGTCGGGTACACCGGGGAGCTGTTTTTT | CAISVGYTGELFF
NA | NA | TRBJ2-7 | TRBV29-1 | TGCAGCGTTTCCCGGGACATATACTACGAGCAGTACTTC | CSVSRDIYYEQYF
once | NA | TRBJ2-1 | TRBV5-6 | TGTGCCAGCAGCTTCCGACAGTCCTTCTACAATGAGCAGTTCTTC | CASSFRQSFYNEQFF
once | TRBD1 | TRBJ1-1 | TRBV5-8 | TGTGCCAGCAGCTTGGGCCAGGGGGCGCTCACTGAAGCTTTCTTT | CASSLGQGALTEAFF
NA | TRBD2 | TRBJ2-3 | TRBV6-4 | TGTGCCAGCTCCCTAGCGGGGGGAGGCCCAGATACGCAGTATTTT | CASSLAGGGPDTQYF
once | TRBD1 | TRBJ2-7 | TRBV5-1 | TGCGCCAGCAGCTTCGGACAGGGAGTCTACGAGCAGTACTTC | CASSFGQGVYEQYF
NA | NA | TRBJ2-7 | TRBV5-1 | TGCGCCAGCAGCTACATCGACAACCCCTCCTACGAGCAGTACTTC | CASSYIDNPSYEQYF
NA | NA | TRBJ1-5 | TRBV2 | TGTGCCAGCAGTCCAGACAGTTATCAGCCCCAGCATTTT | CASSPDSYQPQHF
once | TRBD2 | TRBJ2-7 | TRBV10-3 | TGTGCCATCAGTGTAGGGACTAGCGGGACTTTCTCCTACGAGCAGTACTTC | CAISVGTSGTFSYEQYF
NA | NA | TRBJ2-3 | TRBV7-3 | TGTGCCAGCAGGCAAACAGGGAGCGATACGCAGTATTTT | CASRQTGSDTQYF
NA | NA | TRBJ1-1 | TRBV2 | TGTGCCAGCAGCGGCCCGGGGGGGCTTAGGAAGAACACTGAAGCTTTCTTT | CASSGPGGLRKNTEAFF
few | NA | TRBJ2-5 | TRBV13 | TGTGCCAGCAGCTTAGGGGGAATGGCGGGGGCTCAAGAGACCCAGTACTTC | CASSLGGMAGAQETQYF
NA | TRBD1 | TRBJ2-1 | TRBV5-1 | TGCGCCAGCAGCATGGACAGGGTTGGGGATGAGCAGTTCTTC | CASSMDRVGDEQFF
NA | NA | TRBJ1-5 | TRBV5-4 | TGTGCCAGCAGCCCGACCCCAACAGGCAATCAGCCCCAGCATTTT | CASSPTPTGNQPQHF